The rows below give T cell receptor beta chains drawn from one sample of a study of blood T cells in healthy people across ages. TCRdb fed the 5' RACE reads into MiXCR, producing one record per CDR3 protein. The sample lists 1.5 million to 2 million distinct CDR3 sequences; approximately 28% were seen once. The specimen sequenced was blood. All receptors derive from a woman in her twenties or thirties in good health. CDR3s include the opening cysteine and the closing phenylalanine or tryptophan.

j_gene	v_gene	CDR3aa
TRBJ2-1	TRBV28	CASSLTPTYNEQFF
TRBJ2-4	TRBV2	CASSDPKNIQYF
TRBJ2-1	TRBV6-5	CARSGGLSYNEQFF
NA	TRBV2	CASTRDSQYEQYF
TRBJ2-7	TRBV10-3	CAISGAGTSQYEQYF
TRBJ1-5	TRBV3-1	CASSQDIQINQPQHF
TRBJ2-3	TRBV7-3	CASSQTSGVGDTQYF
TRBJ2-7	TRBV7-9	CVSSSVAHEQYF
TRBJ1-1	TRBV3-1	CATTPRAGGAEAFF
TRBJ1-2	TRBV20-1	CSALRGQYGYTF